This T cell receptor (beta chain) was captured by sequencing in a study of radiation and T cells in renal cell carcinoma. Study-level findings and limits: Baseline intratumoral clonotype presence is unknown without pretreatment biopsies.

CDR1 and CDR2 from the germline V gene are LNHDA and SQIVND (reference sequence). There are 13 residues in the CDR3. V lost 5 bases, J lost 3 bases, and 8 bases lay in between. Comments on this clone: Its matching antigen is unknown.

Using immunoSEQ multiplex PCR, the repertoire was profiled, and TCRdb retains in-frame clones only, with some absent. The sample contains around 170,000 clones, around 89% of which appear only once. Time point defined: blood 4 weeks post-SBRT, at nephrectomy. Treatment described: 15 Gy SBRT to primary tumor, nephrectomy 4 weeks later. Nephrectomy followed 15 Gy stereotactic body radiation by 4 weeks. Clear cell pathology was present in this patient's renal cell carcinoma. The rearrangement joins TRBV19 to TRBJ1-5, with TRBD1 as a possible D gene (5 bases). This sequence was found in a woman aged 50 to 65 with renal cell carcinoma. The input for sequencing was blood, taken from a patient whose treatment included radiotherapy and nephrectomy. The CDR3 nucleotides are TGTGCCAGTAGTTTCGGGGCCAATCAGCCCCAGCATTTT. Translation: CASSFGANQPQHF.